This T cell receptor beta chain was recorded in a study of CD8 T cells in ankylosing spondylitis. Study results and limitations: Seemingly characteristic of ankylosing spondylitis blood was a TCR beta motif consisting of roughly 8 highly homologous variants. Reports say disease-linked clones showed up significantly more in matched ankylosing spondylitis synovial fluid.

As to this clonotype: Its antigen is unidentified.

The CDR3 loop spans 14 amino acids. Unmatched junction bases numbered 5, after V lost 3 bases and J lost 4 bases. A quantitative 5'-RACE method, one with molecular barcodes, was used to make TCR beta libraries. Each CDR3 protein gets one entry after TCRdb re-called the 5' RACE reads with MiXCR. The sample includes about 300,000 distinct CDR3 sequences, around 20% seen only once; the top ten take 3.5%. This receptor was obtained from a female donor with ankylosing spondylitis or in good health (not recorded which). V is TRBV12-3 or TRBV12-4 and J is TRBJ2-5; 7 bases fit TRBD2. Sequences were obtained from blood, either unsorted or a sorted T cell fraction (not recorded which). The CDR3, as DNA: TGTGCCAGCAGTTTCAGCGGGACCCTAGAGACCCAGTACTTC. The encoded protein is CASSFSGTLETQYF.